The 5 T cell receptor beta chains given below trace back to one sample, sequenced in a study of Ad26.COV2.S vaccination and SARS-CoV-2 variants. The repertoire was sequenced with immunoSEQ multiplex PCR; TCRdb's copy has only in-frame clones and lacks some. The table lists 250,000 or so clones, roughly 85% of them singletons, with roughly 3% in the top ten. As for treatment: roughly 18 received Ad26.COV2.S at low or high dose, single or two shots; five or six received placebo; per-sample allocation not given. The investigators took samples on day 63 after the first vaccine or placebo injection. The specimen comprised peripheral blood, sampled in a trial of Ad26.COV2.S vaccine versus placebo. All receptors derive from a person aged 18-65 years who received the Ad26.COV2.S COVID-19 vaccine or a placebo.

The chain uses TRBV5-4 and TRBJ2-7; a weak D match, TRBD2 (5 bases). This CDR3 is 14 amino acids long. V was trimmed by 1 base and J by 0 bases, leaving 8 bases between them. The germline V gene has CDR1 SGHNT and CDR2 YYREEE (reference sequence). The CDR3 is CASSLIGSSYEQYV. CDR3 DNA sequence: TGTGCCAGCAGCTTGATAGGGAGCTCCTACGAGCAGTACGTC.

V is TRBV20-1 and J is TRBJ2-7, with D unresolved. Germline V gene sequence: CDR1 DFQATT, CDR2 SNEGSKA (reference sequence). CDR3 length: 14 amino acids. V was shortened by 3 bases and J by 0 bases, with 12 bases between the two germline ends. The CDR3 spells CSASYTLPSYEQYF. DNA for the CDR3: TGCAGTGCTAGTTACACTCTCCCCTCCTACGAGCAGTACTTC.

This sequence joins TRBV7-2 and TRBJ1-1; D gene ambiguous. V gave up 5 bases and J gave up 0 bases, with 13 bases separating them. The CDR3 has 15 amino acids. In germline, CDR1 is SGHTA, CDR2 FQGNSA. CDR3 in amino acids: CASSPTTGMNTEAFF. The DNA of the CDR3 is TGTGCCAGCAGCCCCACTACGGGAATGAACACTGAAGCTTTCTTT.

The chain combines TRBV14 with TRBJ1-2; D perhaps matches TRBD1 (6 bases). Looked up from germline, CDR1 is SGHDN and CDR2 is FVKESK. The CDR3 covers 14 residues. Trimming cost V 1 base and J 5 bases, with 11 bases left between them. CDR3 residues: CASSQGYQGYGYTF. The CDR3 bases are TGTGCCAGCAGCCAAGGGTACCAGGGGTATGGCTACACCTTC.

V is TRBV28 and J is TRBJ2-7, with D unclear. The V gene's germline CDR1 is MDHEN and CDR2 SYDVKM. The CDR3 is 13 amino acids. Trimming took 3 bases from V and 5 from J, leaving 11 bases between them. CDR3 region: CASSFAGRDEQYF. The CDR3 DNA reads TGTGCCAGCAGTTTCGCAGGACGGGACGAGCAGTACTTC.